What follows are 5 T cell receptor beta chains derived from one specimen sequenced in a study of blood T cells in healthy people across ages. PCR was performed a second time for about 7 to 12 cycles using a sample-barcoded 5' primer and a J-beta primer mix. TCRdb passed the 5' RACE reads through MiXCR, listing each CDR3 protein once. The profile shows hundreds of thousands of distinct CDR3 sequences, 40% to 65% of them singletons. Material for sequencing was blood. These receptors were taken from a woman of 80 years or more in good health.

This clonotype turned up a few times. The chain uses TRBV6-1 and TRBJ1-5, with 11 bases matching TRBD1. CDR1 is MNHNS and CDR2 is SASEGT in the germline V gene. The CDR3 is 18 residues long. Germline trimming cut 5 bases from V and 5 bases from J; bases unmatched to any gene: 14. CDR3 coding DNA: TGTGCCAGCAGTACGAAAACCCTCGGACAGGGGGCTTATCAGCCCCAGCATTTT. It codes for CASSTKTLGQGAYQPQHF.

This clonotype has at least ten counts. The chain links TRBV11-1 to TRBJ2-1; D ambiguous. This CDR3 spans 15 amino acids. V gave up 6 bases and J gave up 0 bases, with 12 bases separating them. Germline V gives CDR1 SGHAT, CDR2 FQDESV (reference sequence). CDR3 residues: CASSRSPSSYNEQFF. The CDR3 coding sequence is TGTGCCAGCAGTCGGTCCCCGAGCTCCTACAATGAGCAGTTCTTC. Full variable domain (outside the CDR3, taken from reference TRBV11-1 and TRBJ2-1): EAEVAQSPRYKITEKSQAVAFWCDPISGHATLYWYRQILGQGPELLVQFQDESVVDDSQLPKDRFSAERLKGVDSTLKIQPAELGDSAMYLCASSRSPSSYNEQFFGPGTRLTVL.

This clonotype was seen repeatedly, ten times or more. The chain has TRBV25-1 and TRBJ1-2; D not certain. Trimming removed 7 bases from V and 5 bases from J, with 14 bases in between. Germline assignment: CDR1 MGHDK and CDR2 SYGVNS. The CDR3 contains 13 residues. CDR3 in DNA: TGTGCCAGCACCTCCTTAACGGGATATGGCTACACCTTC. Its protein is CASTSLTGYGYTF.

The chain recombines TRBV20-1 with TRBJ1-4, with D unresolved. Germline CDR1 and CDR2: DFQATT and SNEGSKA (reference sequence). V gave up 1 base and J gave up 5 bases, with 14 bases separating them. CDR3 size: 15 residues. The CDR3 region is CSARGPGGQNEKLFF. The DNA for the CDR3 is TGCAGTGCTAGAGGACCTGGAGGGCAAAATGAAAAACTGTTTTTT.

The CDR3 nucleotides read TGTGCCAGCAGTTTCGGCAGGGTCTCCTACGAGCAGTACTTC. Translating it yields CASSFGRVSYEQYF. This chain uses TRBV12-3 or TRBV12-4 with TRBJ2-7; a possible D gene is TRBD1 (5 bases). The CDR3 length is 14 residues. Between the trimmed V and J ends, which lost 3 bases and 0 bases, there was a span of 9 bases.